The 10 T cell receptor beta chains below were found in one sample sequenced in a study of blood T cell repertoires in COVID-19. Method: immunoSEQ multiplex PCR; TCRdb's copy keeps in-frame clones and lacks some. The sample holds 95,000 to 130,000 clones, 70% to 85% seen once. Sample: peripheral blood. The receptors derive from a man between 65 and 85 years old with active or convalescent COVID-19.

The chain combines TRBV5-1 with TRBJ2-5; tentative D call: TRBD1 (5 bases). The CDR3 is 13 amino acids. CDR1 is SGHRS, CDR2 YFSETQ, per germline. V lost 5 bases to trimming and J lost 1 base, with 9 bases between them. CDR3 amino acids: CASRGPPQETQYF. CDR3 coding DNA: TGCGCCAGCAGGGGGCCGCCCCAAGAGACCCAGTACTTC.

The J gene is TRBJ1-5, the V gene TRBV6-5, with 8 bases aligning to TRBD1. Trimming removed 6 bases from V and 7 bases from J; junction bases left unmatched: 8. CDR3 length: 14 residues. CDR1 MNHEY and CDR2 SVGAGI come from the germline V gene. The CDR3, as DNA: TGTGCCAGCAGAGACGGACAGGGCGGCCAGCCCCAGCATTTT. Protein sequence: CASRDGQGGQPQHF.

This chain joins TRBV2 and TRBJ2-7, with TRBD1 as a possible D gene (6 bases). The CDR3 sequence is 12 residues long. Germline lookup yields CDR1 SNHLY and CDR2 FYNNEI. The CDR3 here is CASKGEADEQYF. The CDR3 DNA reads as TGTGCTTCGAAGGGGGAAGCTGACGAGCAGTACTTC.

The V and J genes are TRBV5-1 and TRBJ1-1; TRBD1 matches 7 bases. The CDR3 consists of 15 residues. V lost 4 bases to trimming and J lost 7 bases; unmatched junction nucleotides: 13. Looked up from germline, CDR1 is SGHRS and CDR2 is YFSETQ. The CDR3 DNA reads TGCGCCAGCAGCACGCCGGGACAGCGACTCCGTGAAGCTTTCTTT. Protein: CASSTPGQRLREAFF. The full variable domain, completed using reference TRBV5-1 and TRBJ1-1, is KAGVTQTPRYLIKTRGQQVTLSCSPISGHRSVSWYQQTPGQGLQFLFEYFSETQRNKGNFPGRFSGRQFSNSRSEMNVSTLELGDSALYLCASSTPGQRLREAFFGQGTRLTVV.

This chain connects TRBV10-3 to TRBJ1-2; perhaps TRBD1 as D (6 bases). Germline lookup yields CDR1 ENHRY and CDR2 SYGVKD. The CDR3 is made up of 13 amino acids. Trimming stripped 6 bases from V and 3 bases from J, with 11 bases between. The CDR3 nucleotides read TGTGCCATCAGCCAACAGGGAGACTATGGCTACACCTTC. It encodes CAISQQGDYGYTF.

The V call is TRBV5-6, the J call TRBJ2-7; 11 bases map to TRBD2. V was clipped by 2 bases and J by 6 bases; unmatched bases: 7. The germline V gene encodes CDR1 SGHDT and CDR2 YYEEEE. The CDR3 consists of 15 residues. This CDR3 reads CASSLISGRAGEQYF. The CDR3 coding sequence is TGTGCCAGCAGCTTAATTAGCGGGAGGGCAGGCGAGCAGTACTTC.

V is TRBV7-9 and J is TRBJ1-1; D is uncertain. CDR1 is SEHNR and CDR2 is FQNEAQ in the germline V gene (reference sequence). V was shortened by 5 bases and J by 0 bases, with 10 bases between the two germline ends. CDR3 length: 14 residues. The CDR3 reads CASSPDLMNTEAFF. DNA for the CDR3: TGTGCCAGCAGCCCAGATCTCATGAACACTGAAGCTTTCTTT.

V usage is TRBV6-1 and J usage is TRBJ2-2, with 14 bases lining up with TRBD2. Trimming at V came to 4 bases and at J to 4 bases, leaving 8 bases not matched to a gene. Germline CDR1 and CDR2: MNHNS and SASEGT. CDR3 length: 18 residues. CDR3: CASSVRTSGGFGTGELFF. CDR3 nucleotide sequence: TGTGCCAGCAGTGTCCGGACTAGCGGGGGGTTCGGCACCGGGGAGCTGTTTTTT.

This clone was seen only once. V gene TRBV4-3 combines with J gene TRBJ2-2; 9 bases align to TRBD1. The CDR3 consists of 17 residues. CDR1 is LGHNA, CDR2 YSLEER, per germline. V trimming: 0 bases; J trimming: 2 bases; junction bases outside the gene matches: 4. The CDR3 nucleotides are TGCGCCAGCAGCCAAGATGGGACAGGGCGCAACACCGGGGAGCTGTTTTTT. Its protein product is CASSQDGTGRNTGELFF.

The chain couples TRBV19 to TRBJ1-1, with D possibly being TRBD1 (6 bases). From germline, CDR1 is LNHDA and CDR2 SQIVND (reference sequence). CDR3 length equals 15 residues. V was cut by 4 bases and J by 5 bases, with 17 bases left in between. CDR3 nucleotide sequence: TGTGCCAGTAGTAGAATACAGGGATCGCGGACTGAAGCTTTCTTT. This codes for CASSRIQGSRTEAFF.